These 8 T cell receptor beta chains came from one sample sequenced in a study of blood T cell repertoires in COVID-19. Libraries were prepared by immunoSEQ multiplex PCR; TCRdb keeps only in-frame clonotypes and omits some of them. Of about 370,000 clones in the sample, more than 80% were seen once. The sequenced material came from peripheral blood. The receptors originated from a woman aged 25 to 39 with COVID-19, enrolled during active disease.

The chain has TRBV9 and TRBJ2-5, with 15 positions matching TRBD2. V shed 4 bases and J 5 bases; nucleotides not matched to a gene: 21. This CDR3 contains 21 residues. The germline V gene encodes CDR1 SGDLS and CDR2 YYNGEE. CDR3 in DNA: TGTGCCAGCAGCCCAGGTTTTGGGACTAGCGGGGGGACCAAAACGGGTGAGACCCAGTACTTC. This encodes CASSPGFGTSGGTKTGETQYF.

This chain connects TRBV5-3 to TRBJ1-2; D gene ambiguous. TRBV5-3 is an ORF, and what it does is uncertain. This CDR3 is 14 amino acids long. V lost 7 bases to trimming and J lost 4 bases, with 17 bases between them. DNA of the CDR3: TGTGCCAGAGCCCGGAGGACGGATATCTATGGCTACACCTTC. Translated, it gives CARARRTDIYGYTF.

This chain connects TRBV19 to TRBJ2-1; tentatively, D is TRBD2 (5 bases). CDR1 is LNHDA, CDR2 SQIVND, per germline (reference sequence). This CDR3 has 15 residues. Trimming left V 7 bases short and J 6 bases short, with 19 bases between. CDR3 DNA sequence: TGTGCCAGTACCAGCTTGCAGAACAGCGGCAATGAGCAGTTCTTC. Its protein is CASTSLQNSGNEQFF.

This sequence joins TRBV4-3 and TRBJ1-2; 7 bases match TRBD1. Trimming at V came to 6 bases and at J to 5 bases, leaving 6 bases not matched to a gene. CDR1 and CDR2 (germline): LGHNA, YSLEER. There are 13 residues in the CDR3. The DNA for the CDR3 is TGCGCCAGCAGGAGGGGACAGACATATGGCTACACCTTC. Protein: CASRRGQTYGYTF.

The J gene is TRBJ1-2, the V gene TRBV10-3, with D unresolved. Germline V gives CDR1 ENHRY, CDR2 SYGVKD. This CDR3 has 14 amino acids. V lost 3 bases and J lost 4, with 12 bases in between. CDR3 residues: CAISDVGSGYGYTF. CDR3 DNA: TGTGCCATCAGTGACGTGGGTTCGGGCTATGGCTACACCTTC.

The chain joins TRBV27 to TRBJ1-2, with D possibly being TRBD1 (6 bases). Trimming left V 3 bases short and J 4 bases short, with 12 bases between. This CDR3 region has 14 residues. Germline lookup yields CDR1 MNHEY and CDR2 SMNVEV (reference sequence). For the CDR3, the DNA is TGTGCCAGCAGTTTCACAGGGCCCACCTATGGCTACACCTTC. It yields the protein CASSFTGPTYGYTF.

This chain uses TRBV7-9 with TRBJ2-1; TRBD2 agrees at 12 bases. V lost 4 bases to trimming and J lost 3 bases; unmatched junction nucleotides: 4. This CDR3 spans 16 amino acids. CDR1 SEHNR and CDR2 FQNEAQ come from the germline V gene (reference sequence). CDR3 bases: TGTGCCAGCAGCTCTCAACTAGCGGGAGGCTACAATGAGCAGTTCTTC. Protein: CASSSQLAGGYNEQFF.

This chain uses TRBV7-2 with TRBJ2-3, with TRBD2 identical over 8 bases. Germline-derived CDR1 and CDR2 are SGHTA and FQGNSA. V lost 5 bases, J lost 4 bases, and 17 bases stayed unmatched. The CDR3 covers 18 residues. The CDR3 loop is CASSRAGTSGTEADTQYF. The CDR3 DNA reads TGTGCCAGCAGCCGCGCGGGAACTAGCGGAACCGAGGCAGATACGCAGTATTTT.